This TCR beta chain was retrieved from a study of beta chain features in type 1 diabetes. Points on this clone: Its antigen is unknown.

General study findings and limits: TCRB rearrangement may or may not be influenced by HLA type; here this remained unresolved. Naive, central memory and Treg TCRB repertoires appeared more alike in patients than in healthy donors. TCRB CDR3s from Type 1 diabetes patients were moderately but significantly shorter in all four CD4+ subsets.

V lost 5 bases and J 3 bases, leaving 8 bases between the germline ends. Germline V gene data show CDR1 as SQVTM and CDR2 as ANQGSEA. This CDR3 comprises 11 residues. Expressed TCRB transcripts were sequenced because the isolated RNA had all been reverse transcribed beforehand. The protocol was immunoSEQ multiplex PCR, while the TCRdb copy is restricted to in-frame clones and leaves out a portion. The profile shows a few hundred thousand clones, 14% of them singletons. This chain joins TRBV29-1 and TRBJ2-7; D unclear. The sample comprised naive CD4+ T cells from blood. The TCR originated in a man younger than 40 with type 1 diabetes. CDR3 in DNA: TGCAGCGTTATTACCAGCTACGAGCAGTACTTC. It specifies CSVITSYEQYF.